These 32 T cell receptor beta chains share one sample of origin, sequenced in a study of cytomegalovirus exposure and HLA in healthy donors. Vbeta (60) and Jbeta (13) primers were used in the PCR. This table comes from immunoSEQ multiplex PCR, and its TCRdb copy is limited to in-frame clones, with some not included. The table lists about 180,000 clones, 80% of them singletons. The sample comprised PBMCs. These receptors were obtained from a woman aged 30 to 39 in good health and CMV-seronegative.

The chain joins TRBV6-5 to TRBJ1-1, with 8 bases matching TRBD1. The germline gives CDR1 MNHEY, CDR2 SVGAGI. The CDR3 sequence is 15 residues long. After removal of 4 bases from V and 0 bases from J, the junction contained 4 bases not matched to a gene. The CDR3 protein is CASSFRGLMNTEAFF. The CDR3 coding sequence is TGTGCCAGCAGTTTCAGGGGGCTAATGAACACTGAAGCTTTCTTT.

The chain recombines TRBV4-3 with TRBJ2-1, with 7 bases aligning to TRBD1. The germline V gene encodes CDR1 LGHNA and CDR2 YSLEER. The trim removed 1 base at V and 0 bases at J, leaving 9 bases unmatched. This CDR3 contains 18 residues. The CDR3 coding sequence is TGCGCCAGCAGCCAAGTGACCCCCCGGGACAGCTCCTACAATGAGCAGTTCTTC. Its protein product is CASSQVTPRDSSYNEQFF.

This clone was detected a few times. J is TRBJ2-2 and V is TRBV13; no clear D. The germline CDR1 and CDR2 sequences are PRHDT and FYEKMQ (reference sequence). Trimming shortened V by 3 bases and J by 6 bases, and 5 bases separated the two germline ends. The CDR3 runs to 12 residues. The CDR3 here is CASSFPAGELFF. CDR3 nucleotides: TGTGCCAGCAGCTTCCCGGCCGGGGAGCTGTTTTTT.

This clone came up a few times. This rearrangement joins TRBV30 to TRBJ1-2; 12 bases are shared with TRBD1. J gave up 1 base and V 1 base, and 10 bases lay outside the gene matches. Germline V gene data show CDR1 as GTSNPN and CDR2 as SVGIG (reference sequence). This CDR3 region has 18 residues. This chain's CDR3 is CAWSGSRDRGLDNYGYTF. CDR3 sequence (DNA): TGTGCCTGGAGTGGTAGCCGGGACAGGGGGCTCGATAACTATGGCTACACCTTC.

The V and J genes are TRBV9 and TRBJ2-2; D unclear. The ends were cut back, 0 bases at V and 6 bases at J, with 15 bases in the middle. Germline CDR1 is SGDLS and CDR2 is YYNGEE. The CDR3 length is 16 residues. The CDR3 region has the DNA TGTGCCAGCAGCGTAGGAGGCTCCTTTCGGGCCGGGGAGCTGTTTTTT. Its translation is CASSVGGSFRAGELFF.

V gene TRBV7-8 combines with J gene TRBJ2-1, with 8 positions matching TRBD1. J lost 2 bases, V lost 5 bases, and 11 bases had no gene match. CDR3 length: 17 amino acids. From germline, CDR1 is SGHVS and CDR2 FQNEAQ. CDR3 in amino acids: CASSAPRTGNPYNEQFF. Written as DNA, the CDR3 is TGTGCCAGCAGCGCACCCCGGACAGGGAATCCCTACAATGAGCAGTTCTTC.

This clone was observed once. The chain has TRBV5-1 and TRBJ1-2; D not certain. The CDR3 is 14 amino acids. In germline, CDR1 is SGHRS, CDR2 YFSETQ. Trimming removed 7 bases at V and 1 base at J, with 14 bases between. The CDR3 region has the DNA TGCGCCAGCGGAGAGGGCGGCCATAACTATGGCTACACCTTC. Amino acid sequence: CASGEGGHNYGYTF.

This chain connects TRBV5-8 to TRBJ1-5; 8 bases agree with TRBD1. Germline loops: CDR1 SGHTS, CDR2 YDEGEE. The trim removed 4 bases at V and 5 bases at J, leaving 8 bases unmatched. The CDR3 extends over 15 amino acids. CDR3: CASSTGQGGDQPQHF. The CDR3 DNA reads TGTGCCAGCAGCACCGGACAGGGCGGCGATCAGCCCCAGCATTTT.

The chain is built from TRBV9 and TRBJ2-7; possible D gene TRBD1, 7 bases. Germline assignment: CDR1 SGDLS and CDR2 YYNGEE. The germline V and J ends were trimmed by 2 bases and 2 bases, with 14 bases remaining between them. The CDR3 has 15 residues. CDR3 protein: CASSVTQGGPYEQYF. The DNA for the CDR3 is TGTGCCAGCAGCGTTACCCAGGGGGGACCCTACGAGCAGTACTTC. The complete variable domain, with remaining parts taken from reference TRBV9 and TRBJ2-7, reads DSGVTQTPKHLITATGQRVTLRCSPRSGDLSVYWYQQSLDQGLQFLIQYYNGEERAKGNILERFSAQQFPDLHSELNLSSLELGDSALYFCASSVTQGGPYEQYFGPGTRLTVT.

This clone was picked up one time. This chain uses TRBV18 with TRBJ1-1; 7 positions match TRBD1. The V gene end was trimmed by 2 bases and the J gene end by 11 bases; junction bases not matched to a gene: 11. Germline CDR1 is KGHSH and CDR2 is LQKENI. This CDR3 region has 14 residues. The CDR3 loop reads CASSPADSGQQAFF. The CDR3 nucleotides are TGTGCCAGCTCACCAGCCGACTCGGGACAGCAGGCTTTCTTT.

V gene TRBV6-4 combines with J gene TRBJ1-5; 9 bases line up with TRBD1. The trim removed 0 bases at V and 4 bases at J, leaving 7 bases unmatched. The CDR3 is made up of 17 amino acids. CDR1 is MRHNA, CDR2 SNTAGT, per germline. CDR3 residues: CASSDSRGTGTNQPQHF. CDR3 coding DNA: TGTGCCAGCAGTGACTCCCGCGGGACAGGGACTAATCAGCCCCAGCATTTT.

The V and J genes are TRBV6-1 and TRBJ1-6; D gene ambiguous. This CDR3 region has 15 residues. V was trimmed by 2 bases and J by 0 bases, leaving 5 bases between them. The germline gives CDR1 MNHNS, CDR2 SASEGT. This CDR3 is CASSERSSYNSPLHF. The CDR3 bases are TGTGCCAGCAGTGAACGGAGCTCCTATAATTCACCCCTCCACTTT.

The CDR3 region has the DNA TGTGCCAGCAGTGAGACGGTTTCGGGTGGCTACACCTTC. Protein sequence: CASSETVSGGYTF. The chain has TRBV2 and TRBJ1-2; D is unresolved. The CDR3 extends over 13 amino acids. Germline CDR1 and CDR2: SNHLY and FYNNEI. V lost 3 bases and J 7 bases, leaving 12 bases between the germline ends.

V gene TRBV13 combines with J gene TRBJ2-3; 7 bases are a match to TRBD1. This CDR3 spans 16 amino acids. V lost 5 bases, J lost 4 bases, and 12 bases stayed unmatched. The germline CDR1 and CDR2 sequences are PRHDT and FYEKMQ (reference sequence). The CDR3 DNA is TGTGCCAGCAGCCCTCGGACAGGCAAGAGAGCAGATACGCAGTATTTT. It encodes CASSPRTGKRADTQYF.

As for this clone: This likely comes from a read error, as the CDR3 has no conserved phenylalanine or tryptophan at its end. The DNA is left out, because the CDR3 cannot be placed on it with certainty; the CDR3 is given as TCRdb lists it. The V call is TRBV5-6, the J call TRBJ1-2. Per germline, CDR1 SGHDT and CDR2 YYEEEE. The CDR3 extends over 11 residues, inclusive of both ends. This chain's CDR3 is CASTQGGVPTM.

The chain is built from TRBV18 and TRBJ2-7, with 9 bases aligning to TRBD1. Germline assignment: CDR1 KGHSH and CDR2 LQKENI. The CDR3 runs 16 residues. V was pared by 3 bases and J by 2 bases, with 8 bases of the junction left unmatched. The DNA of the CDR3 is TGTGCCAGCTCACCGGGTCCGGGACAGGGACCCTACGAGCAGTACTTC. Its protein product is CASSPGPGQGPYEQYF.

V and J are TRBV9 and TRBJ2-3; TRBD1 matches at 7 bases. Unmatched junction bases numbered 3, after V lost 4 bases and J lost 1 base. Looked up from germline, CDR1 is SGDLS and CDR2 is YYNGEE. The CDR3 runs 14 residues. CDR3 nucleotide sequence: TGTGCCAGCAGCCGACAGGGAGGCACAGATACGCAGTATTTT. This codes for CASSRQGGTDTQYF. The complete variable domain, with remaining parts taken from reference TRBV9 and TRBJ2-3, reads DSGVTQTPKHLITATGQRVTLRCSPRSGDLSVYWYQQSLDQGLQFLIQYYNGEERAKGNILERFSAQQFPDLHSELNLSSLELGDSALYFCASSRQGGTDTQYFGPGTRLTVL.

This chain uses TRBV6-6 with TRBJ2-7, with a tentative D call TRBD1 (5 bases). The CDR3 contains 12 residues. The V gene lost 3 bases and the J gene lost 6 bases, with 9 bases spanning the gap. Germline CDR1 MNHNY, CDR2 SVGAGI (reference sequence). CDR3 sequence (DNA): TGTGCCAGCAGTTATGGGGCTCGCGAGCAGTACTTC. Encoded protein: CASSYGAREQYF.

Note on this clone: Relative to the germline gene, one junction end is altered; a read error may explain this. CDR3 coding DNA: TGTGCCAGCAGGGAAGGCTACAGGAGGGCCTACGAGCAGTACTTC. Translating gives CASREGYRRAYEQYF. This chain connects TRBV2 to TRBJ2-7; perhaps TRBD2 as D (6 bases). The CDR3 runs 15 residues. CDR1 is SNHLY, CDR2 FYNNEI, per germline.

The chain recombines TRBV10-3 with TRBJ1-5, with D hard to call. There are 14 residues in the CDR3. Germline V gene sequence: CDR1 ENHRY, CDR2 SYGVKD. V was trimmed by 5 bases and J by 2 bases, leaving 10 bases between them. CDR3: CAISSMGGNQPQHF. The CDR3 coding sequence is TGTGCCATCAGTTCAATGGGAGGCAATCAGCCCCAGCATTTT.

The CDR3 reads CASSLLAGGGYGYTF. CDR3 in DNA: TGTGCCAGCAGCTTATTGGCAGGGGGCGGGTATGGCTACACCTTC. The J gene is TRBJ1-2, the V gene TRBV7-8; 8 nucleotides match TRBD1. Germline V gives CDR1 SGHVS, CDR2 FQNEAQ. This CDR3 spans 15 amino acids. The junction had 7 bases not matched to a gene; V was cut back by 2 bases and J by 5 bases.

The V call is TRBV29-1, the J call TRBJ2-1, with 9 bases fitting TRBD2. The trim removed 0 bases at V and 6 bases at J, leaving 6 bases unmatched. In germline, CDR1 is SQVTM, CDR2 ANQGSEA. The CDR3 has 15 residues. The CDR3 loop reads CSVEDRKRGANEQFF. The CDR3 region has the DNA TGCAGCGTTGAAGATCGTAAGCGGGGGGCCAATGAGCAGTTCTTC.

Here the CDR3 DNA reads TGTGCCAGCAGCCCGTCAGGTTATAGCACAGATACGCAGTATTTT. Protein sequence: CASSPSGYSTDTQYF. The chain joins TRBV9 to TRBJ2-3; D not resolved. CDR3 length: 15 residues. Between the trimmed V and J ends, which lost 4 bases and 0 bases, there was a span of 12 bases. Per germline, CDR1 SGDLS and CDR2 YYNGEE.

This rearrangement joins TRBV7-6 to TRBJ2-7; 9 bases are shared with TRBD1. Germline CDR1 and CDR2: SGHVS and FNYEAQ. The CDR3 has 17 residues. With V trimmed by 1 base and J by 2 bases, 9 bases remained unmatched. For the CDR3, the DNA is TGTGCCAGCAGCTTAGGGTCGGGACAGGGTACGACCTACGAGCAGTACTTC. Amino acids: CASSLGSGQGTTYEQYF.

With regard to this clone: Other DNA sequences in the same sample also yield this CDR3. The chain joins TRBV6-5 to TRBJ1-5, with D unresolved. V was trimmed by 0 bases and J by 4 bases, leaving 7 bases between them. The CDR3 spans 14 residues. The germline V gene encodes CDR1 MNHEY and CDR2 SVGAGI. The CDR3 is CASSYSEGNQPQHF. The DNA for the CDR3 is TGTGCCAGCAGTTACTCGGAGGGAAATCAGCCCCAGCATTTT.

This rearrangement joins TRBV30 to TRBJ1-5; D possibly corresponds to TRBD1 (6 bases). The CDR3 has 13 amino acids. Germline V gene data show CDR1 as GTSNPN and CDR2 as SVGIG (reference sequence). V lost 5 bases, J lost 4 bases, and 12 bases lay in between. The CDR3 reads CAWGPRGNQPQHF. CDR3 DNA sequence: TGTGCCTGGGGCCCCAGGGGTAATCAGCCCCAGCATTTT.

The chain recombines TRBV5-6 with TRBJ2-2; TRBD1 matches 8 bases. Germline V CDR1 and CDR2: SGHDT, YYEEEE. This CDR3 is built from 14 residues. Unmatched junction bases numbered 8, after V lost 6 bases and J lost 7 bases. The CDR3 reads CASIRTGSDGELFF. The CDR3 bases are TGTGCCAGCATCCGGACAGGGTCGGACGGGGAGCTGTTTTTT.

The chain has TRBV7-9 and TRBJ1-2; possibly TRBD1 for D (5 bases). The V end lost 5 bases, the J end lost 6 bases, and 16 bases lay between the germline ends. The germline gives CDR1 SEHNR, CDR2 FQNEAQ (reference sequence). This CDR3 has 14 amino acids. CDR3 nucleotides: TGTGCCAGCAGCCCCCCGCTGGGGCAAGATGGCTACACCTTC. Protein sequence: CASSPPLGQDGYTF.

The V call is TRBV6-1, the J call TRBJ2-7; 10 nucleotides agree with TRBD1. Germline loops: CDR1 MNHNS, CDR2 SASEGT. The CDR3 has 14 residues. J gave up 5 bases and V 6 bases, and 7 bases lay outside the gene matches. The CDR3 region has the DNA TGTGCCAGCAGGAGGGGACAGGGGTTCGACGAGCAGTACTTC. Translated: CASRRGQGFDEQYF.

The gene calls are TRBV27 and TRBJ2-7, with D possibly matching TRBD1 (6 bases). This CDR3 spans 15 amino acids. The V end lost 6 bases, the J end lost 0 bases, and 15 bases lay between the germline ends. Looked up from germline, CDR1 is MNHEY and CDR2 is SMNVEV (reference sequence). The CDR3 DNA follows: TGTGCCAGCAGGAGGCAGGGGACGGACTCCTACGAGCAGTACTTC. Translation gives CASRRQGTDSYEQYF.

The genes are TRBV5-1 and TRBJ1-1; D is unresolved. CDR1 is SGHRS, CDR2 YFSETQ, per germline. Trimming pared 4 bases from V and 0 bases from J, leaving 10 bases between. The CDR3 extends over 14 amino acids. DNA of the CDR3: TGCGCCAGCAGCCTGTTCGGTATGAACACTGAAGCTTTCTTT. Protein: CASSLFGMNTEAFF.

The chain carries TRBV30 and TRBJ2-3, with 8 positions matching TRBD2. Germline lookup yields CDR1 GTSNPN and CDR2 SVGIG (reference sequence). V was pared by 7 bases and J by 0 bases, with 21 bases of the junction left unmatched. The CDR3 is 19 residues long. CDR3 in amino acids: CASRGGRGALHSSTDTQYF. The CDR3 bases are TGTGCCTCCCGCGGGGGGCGGGGGGCGCTCCATTCTAGCACAGATACGCAGTATTTT.